The next 28 T cell receptor beta chains were all read from a single sample in a study of CD8+ T cells in alopecia areata. Treatment specified: oral pan-JAK inhibitor, 5-10 mg twice daily. RNA extraction and reverse transcription yielded cDNA as sequencing template. TCRdb's table, derived via immunoSEQ multiplex PCR, lists solely in-frame clones and lacks some. There are 95,000 to 150,000 clones in the sample; 50% to 55% occur only once, and roughly 0.5% lies in the top ten. The sample was CD4+ T cells sorted from blood, taken at week 4, from a patient treated with tofacitinib. These receptors originate from a human donor with alopecia areata.

V and J are TRBV29-1 and TRBJ2-7; D uncertain. The ends were cut back, 3 bases at V and 1 base at J, with 28 bases in the middle. CDR1 SQVTM and CDR2 ANQGSEA come from the germline V gene. This CDR3 has 19 residues. The CDR3 spells CSVETSCAGHRKVSYEQYF. CDR3 nucleotide sequence: TGCAGCGTTGAGACTTCTTGCGCCGGTCATCGAAAGGTGTCCTACGAGCAGTACTTC.

A single count supports this clone. CDR3: CASSQDSVAAGTDTQYF. CDR3 DNA sequence: TGCGCCAGCAGCCAAGATTCAGTGGCAGCTGGCACAGATACGCAGTATTTT. The chain combines TRBV4-1 with TRBJ2-3, with D unresolved. Trimming took off 0 bases at V and 1 base at J, with 14 bases between the two ends. Germline V gene data show CDR1 as MGHRA and CDR2 as YSYEKL. This CDR3 is 17 amino acids long.

The chain links TRBV30 to TRBJ2-3, with 9 bases fitting TRBD2. V was clipped by 2 bases and J by 4 bases; unmatched bases: 4. CDR1 is GTSNPN, CDR2 SVGIG, per germline (reference sequence). The CDR3 loop spans 14 amino acids. The CDR3 reads CAWSSGGGADTQYF. The CDR3 DNA reads TGTGCCTGGAGTTCGGGCGGGGGGGCAGATACGCAGTATTTT.

The V call is TRBV5-1, the J call TRBJ2-5; 12 bases line up with TRBD2. Germline-derived CDR1 and CDR2 are SGHRS and YFSETQ. The CDR3 covers 15 residues. Unmatched junction bases numbered 0, after V lost 0 bases and J lost 3 bases. Here the CDR3 reads CASSLASGREETQYF. The CDR3 nucleotides are TGCGCCAGCAGCTTGGCTAGCGGGAGGGAAGAGACCCAGTACTTC.

The chain employs TRBV5-4 and TRBJ2-5; no reliable D call. Between the trimmed V and J ends, which lost 3 bases and 4 bases, there was a span of 10 bases. The CDR3 is made up of 13 amino acids. Germline CDR1 SGHNT, CDR2 YYREEE (reference sequence). The CDR3 loop is CASSSQVGETQYF. For the CDR3, the DNA is TGTGCCAGCAGCTCCCAGGTCGGAGAGACCCAGTACTTC.

This chain links TRBV7-9 with TRBJ2-5, with TRBD1 matching 8 bases. The V and J ends lost 2 bases and 4 bases, in that order; junction bases with no gene match: 6. Germline V lookup: CDR1 SEHNR, CDR2 FQNEAQ (reference sequence). The CDR3 has 15 residues. The CDR3: CASSLQGTGLETQYF. The CDR3 nucleotides are TGTGCCAGCAGCTTACAGGGGACAGGCTTAGAGACCCAGTACTTC.

The J gene is TRBJ1-1, the V gene TRBV29-1; D remains unclear. In germline, CDR1 is SQVTM, CDR2 ANQGSEA. Trimming stripped 7 bases from V and 0 bases from J, with 9 bases between. The CDR3 runs 12 residues. The CDR3 sequence is CSGRTVNTEAFF. The DNA for the CDR3 is TGCAGCGGGAGGACTGTGAACACTGAAGCTTTCTTT. The full variable domain, completed using reference TRBV29-1 and TRBJ1-1, is SAVISQKPSRDICQRGTSLTIQCQVDSQVTMMFWYRQQPGQSLTLIATANQGSEATYESGFVIDKFPISRPNLTFSTLTVSNMSPEDSSIYLCSGRTVNTEAFFGQGTRLTVV.

This clone showed up just once. V and J are TRBV28 and TRBJ1-2, with TRBD1 matching over 7 bases. Losses at the gene ends were 6 bases for V and 8 bases for J; bases not matched to a gene: 9. The CDR3 covers 13 residues. Germline CDR1 reads MDHEN; CDR2 reads SYDVKM. CDR3 in amino acids: CASSQDRVRGYTF. DNA for the CDR3: TGTGCCAGCAGCCAAGACAGGGTCCGCGGCTACACCTTC.

V gene TRBV7-9 combines with J gene TRBJ2-3; D is undetermined. This CDR3 is built from 15 residues. Trimming cost V 2 bases and J 1 base, with 10 bases left between them. The germline CDR1 and CDR2 sequences are SEHNR and FQNEAQ (reference sequence). This CDR3 is CASSLSTLRTDTQYF. For the CDR3, the DNA is TGTGCCAGCAGCTTAAGTACATTACGCACAGATACGCAGTATTTT.

This clone has a handful of counts. The J gene is TRBJ2-5, the V gene TRBV5-6; D is possibly TRBD1 (6 bases). Trimming pared 0 bases from V and 7 bases from J, leaving 16 bases between. The CDR3 spans 15 residues. Per the germline V gene, CDR1 is SGHDT and CDR2 is YYEEEE. CDR3 protein: CASSLGGPGGRTQYF. The CDR3 DNA follows: TGTGCCAGCAGCTTGGGGGGGCCAGGAGGTCGGACCCAGTACTTC. The whole variable domain, remainder taken from reference TRBV5-6 and TRBJ2-5, is DAGVTQSPTHLIKTRGQQVTLRCSPKSGHDTVSWYQQALGQGPQFIFQYYEEEERQRGNFPDRFSGHQFPNYSSELNVNALLLGDSALYLCASSLGGPGGRTQYFGPGTRLLVL.

V usage is TRBV25-1 and J usage is TRBJ2-1; D is possibly TRBD1 (6 bases). V was clipped by 3 bases and J by 0 bases, with 15 bases between them. CDR3 length equals 17 residues. Germline CDR1 and CDR2: MGHDK and SYGVNS. The CDR3 region has the DNA TGTGCCAGCAGTGACTTGACAGGATCGAGCTCCTACAATGAGCAGTTCTTC. Its translation: CASSDLTGSSSYNEQFF.

The rearrangement links TRBV29-1 to TRBJ2-3, with D tentatively TRBD1 (6 bases). V gave up 7 bases and J gave up 2 bases, with 10 bases separating them. Germline V CDR1 and CDR2: SQVTM, ANQGSEA. The CDR3 is 12 residues long. The chain's CDR3 is CSGRDNTDTQYF. CDR3 DNA: TGCAGCGGTCGGGACAACACAGATACGCAGTATTTT.

The CDR3 sequence is CASRSIRGFSGANVLTF. The CDR3 nucleotides read TGTGCCAGCAGGAGCATCCGAGGGTTCTCTGGGGCCAACGTCCTGACTTTC. This chain uses TRBV13 with TRBJ2-6; tentatively, D is TRBD2 (5 bases). V was clipped by 6 bases and J by 0 bases, with 15 bases between them. The CDR3 totals 17 residues. Germline V CDR1 and CDR2: PRHDT, FYEKMQ (reference sequence).

This clone was counted at least ten times. The rearrangement joins TRBV19 to TRBJ2-2; no firm D call. The CDR3 has 12 residues. Trimming pared 4 bases from V and 8 bases from J, leaving 8 bases between. CDR1 is LNHDA and CDR2 is SQIVND in the germline V gene (reference sequence). The CDR3 spells CASSTQMGELFF. In DNA, the CDR3 is TGTGCCAGTAGTACCCAAATGGGGGAGCTGTTTTTT.

The genes are TRBV29-1 and TRBJ1-2, with TRBD1 matching 7 bases. Germline V CDR1 and CDR2: SQVTM, ANQGSEA. The CDR3 runs 10 residues. J was trimmed by 10 bases and V by 8 bases; bases with no gene match: 7. The DNA of the CDR3 is TGCAGCTTCTGGGACAGAGACTACACCTTC. Residues: CSFWDRDYTF.

The gene calls are TRBV5-1 and TRBJ2-1; D possibly uses TRBD1 or TRBD2 (7 bases each). Trimming shortened V by 6 bases and J by 10 bases, and 17 bases separated the two germline ends. The germline CDR1 and CDR2 sequences are SGHRS and YFSETQ. This CDR3 contains 13 residues. The CDR3 nucleotides are TGCGCCAGCAACTTAGACAGGGAGGGAGAGCAGTTCTTC. Its translation: CASNLDREGEQFF.

This chain joins TRBV4-1 and TRBJ1-2; 7 bases match TRBD1. Germline V gives CDR1 MGHRA, CDR2 YSYEKL. Trimming cost V 4 bases and J 6 bases; bases outside gene matches: 14. The CDR3 is made up of 16 amino acids. CDR3 DNA sequence: TGCGCCAGCAGCCGAATGGGTGAGGGGGCGAAACATGGCTACACCTTC. It translates to CASSRMGEGAKHGYTF.

V and J are TRBV5-6 and TRBJ2-1; D is uncertain. The germline V and J ends were trimmed by 1 base and 4 bases, with 6 bases remaining between them. Germline CDR1 is SGHDT and CDR2 is YYEEEE. This CDR3 is built from 13 residues. For the CDR3, the DNA is TGTGCCAGCAGCTTGACGATGTACAATGAGCAGTTCTTC. It codes for CASSLTMYNEQFF.

V is TRBV7-8 and J is TRBJ2-7, with TRBD2 matching over 7 bases. V dropped 5 bases and J dropped 0; count of bases not matched to a gene: 7. CDR3 size: 15 residues. Germline V gene sequence: CDR1 SGHVS, CDR2 FQNEAQ. CDR3 nucleotide sequence: TGTGCCAGCAGCCCCCTAGCGGTTAGCTCCTACGAGCAGTACTTC. Translated, it gives CASSPLAVSSYEQYF.

The chain employs TRBV18 and TRBJ1-5; the D gene is possibly TRBD1 (6 bases). CDR1 and CDR2 from the germline V gene are KGHSH and LQKENI. V lost 4 bases, J lost 2 bases, and 6 bases lay in between. CDR3 length equals 13 residues. CDR3 DNA: TGTGCCAGCTCACAGGGGGGCAATCAGCCCCAGCATTTT. This encodes CASSQGGNQPQHF.

The rearrangement uses TRBV27 and TRBJ1-1; 7 nucleotides line up with TRBD1. Germline CDR1 MNHEY, CDR2 SMNVEV (reference sequence). The CDR3 runs to 14 residues. The V and J ends lost 6 bases and 0 bases, in that order; junction bases with no gene match: 4. CDR3 loop: CASRLGGLNTEAFF. In DNA, the CDR3 is TGTGCCAGCAGACTAGGGGGCCTGAACACTGAAGCTTTCTTT.

V gene TRBV7-9 combines with J gene TRBJ2-3; D perhaps matches TRBD2 (6 bases). V lost 5 bases to trimming and J lost 2 bases, with 20 bases between them. The CDR3 totals 17 residues. Germline assignment: CDR1 SEHNR and CDR2 FQNEAQ (reference sequence). The CDR3 nucleotides read TGTGCCAGCAGCAAAGGAGCGGGCCCGATCCTCACAGATACGCAGTATTTT. It encodes CASSKGAGPILTDTQYF.

The chain carries TRBV19 and TRBJ1-1, with 10 bases lining up with TRBD1. The length of the CDR3 is 14 residues. V shed 6 bases, J shed 8 bases, and the junction held 9 bases outside the gene matches. Germline V gene sequence: CDR1 LNHDA, CDR2 SQIVND (reference sequence). CDR3 in DNA: TGTGCCAGTAGCCCGACAGGGGGCTACGGGGAAGCTTTCTTT. Protein sequence: CASSPTGGYGEAFF. Using reference TRBV19 and TRBJ1-1 for the parts outside the CDR3, the full variable domain is DGGITQSPKYLFRKEGQNVTLSCEQNLNHDAMYWYRQDPGQGLRLIYYSQIVNDFQKGDIAEGYSVSREKKESFPLTVTSAQKNPTAFYLCASSPTGGYGEAFFGQGTRLTVV.

V usage is TRBV20-1 and J usage is TRBJ1-1; perhaps TRBD1 as D (5 bases). The germline gives CDR1 DFQATT, CDR2 SNEGSKA (reference sequence). V dropped 4 bases and J dropped 10 bases, with 13 bases sitting between them. This CDR3 region has 11 residues. DNA of the CDR3: TGCAGTGCTACCAGGGTTCAGGGAGCTTTCTTT. Protein sequence: CSATRVQGAFF.

This clone showed up just a few times. The genes are TRBV30 and TRBJ1-5, with TRBD1 identical over 9 bases. The CDR3 runs to 14 residues. V dropped 3 bases and J dropped 11; count of bases not matched to a gene: 11. Germline-derived CDR1 and CDR2 are GTSNPN and SVGIG (reference sequence). The CDR3 protein is CAWSVTGGGGSQHF. CDR3 DNA: TGTGCCTGGAGCGTTACAGGGGGCGGAGGGTCCCAGCATTTT. Full variable domain (missing parts from reference TRBV30 and TRBJ1-5): SQTIHQWPATLVQPVGSPLSLECTVEGTSNPNLYWYRQAAGRGLQLLFYSVGIGQISSEVPQNLSASRPQDRQFILSSKKLLLSDSGFYLCAWSVTGGGGSQHFGDGTRLSIL.

The V and J genes are TRBV27 and TRBJ2-1, with TRBD2 matching 7 bases. V shed 5 bases, J shed 4 bases, and the junction held 5 bases outside the gene matches. The germline V gene encodes CDR1 MNHEY and CDR2 SMNVEV (reference sequence). This CDR3 has 14 amino acids. CDR3 residues: CASSATSPYNEQFF. The CDR3 DNA is TGTGCCAGCAGTGCGACTAGCCCGTACAATGAGCAGTTCTTC.

The chain combines TRBV19 with TRBJ1-2, with D perhaps TRBD1 (5 bases). Trimming removed 5 bases from V and 3 bases from J, with 13 bases in between. Germline CDR1 reads LNHDA; CDR2 reads SQIVND (reference sequence). CDR3 size: 14 residues. For the CDR3, the DNA is TGTGCCAGTAGTCGACCCGACAGCTACTATGGCTACACCTTC. Its translation: CASSRPDSYYGYTF.

In its sample, this clone was seen a few times. V is TRBV29-1 and J is TRBJ1-1; no reliable D call. Germline assignment: CDR1 SQVTM and CDR2 ANQGSEA. This CDR3 region has 15 residues. The V gene lost 4 bases and the J gene lost 1 base, with 16 bases spanning the gap. The DNA for the CDR3 is TGCAGCGTTGGACCGAACAGTCGAGGGAACACTGAAGCTTTCTTT. Encoded protein: CSVGPNSRGNTEAFF.